This TCR beta chain appears in the sequencing data of a study of shared clonotypes between healthy human individuals. All donors were Caucasian adults living in Nashville, Tennessee. Genomic DNA belonging to each subset was distributed in equal measure over several immunoSEQ plates. Around 310 ng DNA, tens of thousands of T cell genomes, went into unsorted PBMC replicate PCRs. Assay: immunoSEQ multiplex PCR; the TCRdb copy retains only in-frame clones and omits some. This table holds around 450,000 clones, 75% to 85% found once. This clone was seen only a few times. The sequenced sample consisted of PBMCs. The sequence derives from a woman between 35 and 50 years old in good health. Some clones in this sample may be carry-over from other donors' samples.

CDR3 amino acids: CASSPGFDAFF. The CDR3 DNA reads as TGTGCCAGCAGCCCAGGTTTCGATGCTTTCTTT. The rearrangement uses TRBV7-9 and TRBJ1-1; D remains unclear. Germline CDR1 and CDR2: SEHNR and FQNEAQ (reference sequence). The CDR3 is 11 residues long. The ends were cut back, 5 bases at V and 11 bases at J, with 12 bases in the middle.